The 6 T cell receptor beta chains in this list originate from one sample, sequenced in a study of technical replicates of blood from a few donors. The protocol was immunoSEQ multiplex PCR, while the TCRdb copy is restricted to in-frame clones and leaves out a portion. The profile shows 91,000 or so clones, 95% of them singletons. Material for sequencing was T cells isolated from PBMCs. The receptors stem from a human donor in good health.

CDR3 nucleotides: TGTGCCAGTACAAGGGGGCGAGGGGAGACCCAGTACTTC. Protein product: CASTRGRGETQYF. J is TRBJ2-5 and V is TRBV19; 7 bases map to TRBD1. Trimming cost V 7 bases and J 5 bases; bases outside gene matches: 7. The CDR3 totals 13 residues. Germline CDR1 LNHDA, CDR2 SQIVND (reference sequence).

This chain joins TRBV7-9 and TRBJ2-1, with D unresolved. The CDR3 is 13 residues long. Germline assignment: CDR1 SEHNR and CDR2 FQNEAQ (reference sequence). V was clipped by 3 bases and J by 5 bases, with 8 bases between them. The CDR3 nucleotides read TGTGCCAGCAGCTTCGACAATAACAATGAGCAGTTCTTC. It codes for CASSFDNNNEQFF.

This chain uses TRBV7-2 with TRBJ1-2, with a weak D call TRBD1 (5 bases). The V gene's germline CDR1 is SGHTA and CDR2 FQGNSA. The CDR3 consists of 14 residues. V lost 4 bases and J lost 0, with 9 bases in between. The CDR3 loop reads CASSSRQTNYGYTF. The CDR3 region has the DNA TGTGCCAGCAGCTCCCGACAGACTAACTATGGCTACACCTTC.

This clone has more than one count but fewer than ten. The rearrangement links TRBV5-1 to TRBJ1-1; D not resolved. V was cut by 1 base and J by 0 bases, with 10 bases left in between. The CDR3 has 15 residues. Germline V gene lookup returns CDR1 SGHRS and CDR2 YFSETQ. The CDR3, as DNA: TGCGCCAGCAGCTTGCGGCAGGCGATGAACACTGAAGCTTTCTTT. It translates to CASSLRQAMNTEAFF.

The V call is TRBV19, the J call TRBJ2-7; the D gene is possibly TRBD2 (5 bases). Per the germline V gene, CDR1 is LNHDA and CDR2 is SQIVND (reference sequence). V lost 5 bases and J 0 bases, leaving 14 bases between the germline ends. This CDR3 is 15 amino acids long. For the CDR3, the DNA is TGTGCCAGTAGTCCTGACTACGGGAACTCCTACGAGCAGTACTTC. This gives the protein CASSPDYGNSYEQYF.

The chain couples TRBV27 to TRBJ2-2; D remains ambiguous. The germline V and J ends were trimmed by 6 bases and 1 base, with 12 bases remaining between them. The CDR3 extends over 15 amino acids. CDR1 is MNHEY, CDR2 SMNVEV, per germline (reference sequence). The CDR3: CASSIWQENTGELFF. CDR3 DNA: TGTGCCAGCAGCATATGGCAGGAGAACACCGGGGAGCTGTTTTTT.